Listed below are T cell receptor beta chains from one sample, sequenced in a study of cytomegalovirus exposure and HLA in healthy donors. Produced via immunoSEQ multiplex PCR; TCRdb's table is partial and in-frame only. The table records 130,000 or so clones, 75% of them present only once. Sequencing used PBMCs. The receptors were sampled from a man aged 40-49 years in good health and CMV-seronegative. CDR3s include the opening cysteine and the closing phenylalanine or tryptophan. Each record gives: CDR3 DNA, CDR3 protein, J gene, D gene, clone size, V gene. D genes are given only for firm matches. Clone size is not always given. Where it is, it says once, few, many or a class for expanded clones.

CDR3 DNA: TGTGCCAGCATCCCGACCGGGGGCTCCTACGAGCAGTACTTC; CDR3 protein: CASIPTGGSYEQYF; J gene: TRBJ2-7; D gene: NA; clone size: few; V gene: TRBV6-5
CDR3 DNA: TGTGCCAGCAGCTACGGGGGGGGCGATACGCAGTATTTT; CDR3 protein: CASSYGGGDTQYF; J gene: TRBJ2-3; D gene: TRBD2; clone size: NA; V gene: TRBV7-9
CDR3 DNA: TGCAGCGTTATACAGGGGCCCCTCTACGAGCAGTACTTC; CDR3 protein: CSVIQGPLYEQYF; J gene: TRBJ2-7; D gene: TRBD1; clone size: NA; V gene: TRBV29-1
CDR3 DNA: TGTGCCAGCAGTTATTCCGGACAAAATAGAAGGGAGACCCAGTACTTC; CDR3 protein: CASSYSGQNRRETQYF; J gene: TRBJ2-5; D gene: NA; clone size: once; V gene: TRBV6-5
CDR3 DNA: TGCGCCAGCACCGTCGGGGGGAACACTGAAGCTTTCTTT; CDR3 protein: CASTVGGNTEAFF; J gene: TRBJ1-1; D gene: NA; clone size: NA; V gene: TRBV5-1
CDR3 DNA: TGTGCCAGCACCTCGGGATGGAGGGCCGGGGAGCTGTTTTTT; CDR3 protein: CASTSGWRAGELFF; J gene: TRBJ2-2; D gene: NA; clone size: few; V gene: TRBV7-9
CDR3 DNA: TGCGCCAGCAGCTTGGAAACGGTCACAGATACGCAGTATTTT; CDR3 protein: CASSLETVTDTQYF; J gene: TRBJ2-3; D gene: NA; clone size: NA; V gene: TRBV5-1
CDR3 DNA: TGCGCCAGCAGCCAGGTCGGACAGGGCCTCACTGAAGCTTTCTTT; CDR3 protein: CASSQVGQGLTEAFF; J gene: TRBJ1-1; D gene: TRBD1; clone size: few; V gene: TRBV4-1
CDR3 DNA: TGTGCCAGCAGCTCTAGGACAGGGGTTCACACCGGGGAGCTGTTTTTT; CDR3 protein: CASSSRTGVHTGELFF; J gene: TRBJ2-2; D gene: TRBD1; clone size: once; V gene: TRBV7-3
CDR3 DNA: TGTGCCAGCAGCGTCGGACAGGGCGCCACCGGGGAGCTGTTTTTT; CDR3 protein: CASSVGQGATGELFF; J gene: TRBJ2-2; D gene: TRBD1; clone size: NA; V gene: TRBV9
CDR3 DNA: TGTGCCAGCAGTACACGGACAGAAGCAGGAGTAGCTTTCTTT; CDR3 protein: CASSTRTEAGVAFF; J gene: TRBJ1-1; D gene: NA; clone size: NA; V gene: TRBV27
CDR3 DNA: TGTGCCAGCTCACGGCCGGGACAGGGTCAGACACCCTCTGGAAACACCATATATTTT; CDR3 protein: CASSRPGQGQTPSGNTIYF; J gene: TRBJ1-3; D gene: TRBD1; clone size: NA; V gene: TRBV18
CDR3 DNA: TGTGCCACCAGCAGACCTCCTAGGGGGAACACTGAAGCTTTCTTT; CDR3 protein: CATSRPPRGNTEAFF; J gene: TRBJ1-1; D gene: NA; clone size: NA; V gene: TRBV15
CDR3 DNA: TGTGCCAGCTCGAACTACCTGAGCAGTTATAATGAAAAACTGTTTTTT; CDR3 protein: CASSNYLSSYNEKLFF; J gene: TRBJ1-4; D gene: NA; clone size: NA; V gene: TRBV5-6
CDR3 DNA: TGTGCCAGCAGTCGGGGGGGCCCGAACACTGAAGCTTTCTTT; CDR3 protein: CASSRGGPNTEAFF; J gene: TRBJ1-1; D gene: NA; clone size: NA; V gene: TRBV7-9
CDR3 DNA: TGTGCCAGCAGGCCCGGACAGGGGTTAACCTACGAGCAGTACTTC; CDR3 protein: CASRPGQGLTYEQYF; J gene: TRBJ2-7; D gene: TRBD1; clone size: once; V gene: TRBV7-2
CDR3 DNA: TGTGCCAGCAGCTTAGGAGGACAGGGGGCAAACTATGGCTACACCTTC; CDR3 protein: CASSLGGQGANYGYTF; J gene: TRBJ1-2; D gene: TRBD1; clone size: NA; V gene: TRBV11-2
CDR3 DNA: TGTGCCAGCAGCAAGAGGGCTAAAAACATTCAGTACTTC; CDR3 protein: CASSKRAKNIQYF; J gene: TRBJ2-4; D gene: NA; clone size: NA; V gene: TRBV7-3
CDR3 DNA: TGTGCCAGCAGTGAATTGGGGGGGGGCACAGATACGCAGTATTTT; CDR3 protein: CASSELGGGTDTQYF; J gene: TRBJ2-3; D gene: TRBD2; clone size: NA; V gene: TRBV2
CDR3 DNA: TGTGCCAGCAGAACGTCCGGGACTAGTGACAATGAGCAGTTCTTC; CDR3 protein: CASRTSGTSDNEQFF; J gene: TRBJ2-1; D gene: TRBD2; clone size: NA; V gene: TRBV6-6
CDR3 DNA: TGTGCCAGCAGCCCTGGGACTAGCGGGGGGGCCCAGTACTTC; CDR3 protein: CASSPGTSGGAQYF; J gene: TRBJ2-5; D gene: TRBD2; clone size: NA; V gene: TRBV7-9
CDR3 DNA: TGTGCCAGCAGCCCACTAGACTATGGCTACACCTTC; CDR3 protein: CASSPLDYGYTF; J gene: TRBJ1-2; D gene: NA; clone size: NA; V gene: TRBV7-2
CDR3 DNA: TGTGCCAGCAGCCATAAACCGGGACAGAGCACTGAAGCTTTCTTT; CDR3 protein: CASSHKPGQSTEAFF; J gene: TRBJ1-1; D gene: TRBD1; clone size: NA; V gene: TRBV7-6
CDR3 DNA: TGTGCCAGCAGCGTACAGACAGGGGAGAATGAGCAGTTCTTC; CDR3 protein: CASSVQTGENEQFF; J gene: TRBJ2-1; D gene: TRBD1; clone size: NA; V gene: TRBV11-1
CDR3 DNA: TGTGCCAGCAGCTTAGGACCGGGAGGGATGAACACTGAAGCTTTCTTT; CDR3 protein: CASSLGPGGMNTEAFF; J gene: TRBJ1-1; D gene: NA; clone size: NA; V gene: TRBV13
CDR3 DNA: TGTGCCAGCAGCCTTCCCGGCAGGGGCGATGAGCAGTTCTTC; CDR3 protein: CASSLPGRGDEQFF; J gene: TRBJ2-1; D gene: NA; clone size: NA; V gene: TRBV28
CDR3 DNA: TGTGCCAGCAGTTTTCGCCAGGCTTTCTACGAGCAGTACTTC; CDR3 protein: CASSFRQAFYEQYF; J gene: TRBJ2-7; D gene: NA; clone size: NA; V gene: TRBV27
CDR3 DNA: TGTGCCAGCAGGGGAACAGGGGGCGCCGAGCAGTACTTC; CDR3 protein: CASRGTGGAEQYF; J gene: TRBJ2-7; D gene: TRBD1; clone size: NA; V gene: TRBV2
CDR3 DNA: TGCGCCAGCAGCTTTCTTATTGGGGGCTCTGGCACTGAAGCTTTCTTT; CDR3 protein: CASSFLIGGSGTEAFF; J gene: TRBJ1-1; D gene: NA; clone size: NA; V gene: TRBV5-1
CDR3 DNA: TGCGCCAGCAGCTTGGGCGGGTCGAGGGGGCTCGAGCAGTACTTC; CDR3 protein: CASSLGGSRGLEQYF; J gene: TRBJ2-7; D gene: TRBD1; clone size: NA; V gene: TRBV5-1
CDR3 DNA: TGTGCCAGCAGGGGACACTACCTTGGGGGGACCCAGTACTTC; CDR3 protein: CASRGHYLGGTQYF; J gene: TRBJ2-5; D gene: NA; clone size: NA; V gene: TRBV27
CDR3 DNA: TGTGCCAGCAGCGTAGCTTTCGGTGTAGAGACCCAGTACTTC; CDR3 protein: CASSVAFGVETQYF; J gene: TRBJ2-5; D gene: NA; clone size: NA; V gene: TRBV9
CDR3 DNA: TGTGCCAGCAGCTTAGCGGCAGGGGCTAACTATGGCTACACCTTC; CDR3 protein: CASSLAAGANYGYTF; J gene: TRBJ1-2; D gene: NA; clone size: NA; V gene: TRBV7-2
CDR3 DNA: TGCGCCAGCAGTCCCGGGGCGGGGGGTCAAGAGACCCAGTACTTC; CDR3 protein: CASSPGAGGQETQYF; J gene: TRBJ2-5; D gene: TRBD2; clone size: NA; V gene: TRBV5-1
CDR3 DNA: TGTGCCAGCAGCTTCTTCGGGACAGTACCGCGTAGCACAGATACGCAGTATTTT; CDR3 protein: CASSFFGTVPRSTDTQYF; J gene: TRBJ2-3; D gene: TRBD1; clone size: NA; V gene: TRBV7-9
CDR3 DNA: TGCGCCAGCAGCTTGTTTTACGGGGAAACCTACGAGCAGTACTTC; CDR3 protein: CASSLFYGETYEQYF; J gene: TRBJ2-7; D gene: NA; clone size: once; V gene: TRBV5-1
CDR3 DNA: TGTGCCAGCTCACCAAATGGGGGGACGGTTCATGGGCAGTTCTTC; CDR3 protein: CASSPNGGTVHGQFF; J gene: TRBJ2-1; D gene: NA; clone size: NA; V gene: TRBV18
CDR3 DNA: TGTGCCAGCAGCCCCGGGACTAGGTCCTACGAGCAGTACTTC; CDR3 protein: CASSPGTRSYEQYF; J gene: TRBJ2-7; D gene: TRBD2; clone size: NA; V gene: TRBV4-2
CDR3 DNA: TGTGCCAGCAGTTCCGAGGGGGCCGCTAATGAAAAACTGTTTTTT; CDR3 protein: CASSSEGAANEKLFF; J gene: TRBJ1-4; D gene: TRBD1; clone size: NA; V gene: TRBV6-5
CDR3 DNA: TGTGCCAGCAGCTTAGGGTCTCAGGGGATGTTGACCGGGGAGCTGTTTTTT; CDR3 protein: CASSLGSQGMLTGELFF; J gene: TRBJ2-2; D gene: NA; clone size: NA; V gene: TRBV7-3
CDR3 DNA: TGTGCCAGCAGCCCCGGACCTTCAAGAGGGGAAAAACTGTTTTTT; CDR3 protein: CASSPGPSRGEKLFF; J gene: TRBJ1-4; D gene: NA; clone size: NA; V gene: TRBV9
CDR3 DNA: TGTGCCAGCAGTGGCCTCAGGGACTCGAACACTGAAGCTTTCTTT; CDR3 protein: CASSGLRDSNTEAFF; J gene: TRBJ1-1; D gene: NA; clone size: NA; V gene: TRBV25-1
CDR3 DNA: TGTGCCAGCAGTGAAGCCGGAGCTAACTATGGCTACACCTTC; CDR3 protein: CASSEAGANYGYTF; J gene: TRBJ1-2; D gene: NA; clone size: NA; V gene: TRBV6-1
CDR3 DNA: TGTGCCTGGAGTCGGGGTGGGGATCAGCCCCAGCATTTT; CDR3 protein: CAWSRGGDQPQHF; J gene: TRBJ1-5; D gene: NA; clone size: NA; V gene: TRBV30
CDR3 DNA: TGTGCCAGCAGTCGCTGGGGACACGAAGACTCCTACGAGCAGTACTTC; CDR3 protein: CASSRWGHEDSYEQYF; J gene: TRBJ2-7; D gene: NA; clone size: NA; V gene: TRBV9
CDR3 DNA: TGTGCCAGCAGCTTGGGACAGGGGGGGACTGAAGCTTTCTTT; CDR3 protein: CASSLGQGGTEAFF; J gene: TRBJ1-1; D gene: TRBD1; clone size: NA; V gene: TRBV11-1
CDR3 DNA: TGTGCCAGCAGCCTAAGAGAGGCTGAAGCTTTCTTT; CDR3 protein: CASSLREAEAFF; J gene: TRBJ1-1; D gene: NA; clone size: NA; V gene: TRBV7-9
CDR3 DNA: TGTGCCAGCAGCTTAATCGGTCAGGTAGTGAATGAGCAGTTCTTC; CDR3 protein: CASSLIGQVVNEQFF; J gene: TRBJ2-1; D gene: NA; clone size: NA; V gene: TRBV7-3
CDR3 DNA: TGTGCCAGTAGTGGCGGTGAAAAACTGTTTTTT; CDR3 protein: CASSGGEKLFF; J gene: TRBJ1-4; D gene: NA; clone size: NA; V gene: TRBV19
CDR3 DNA: TGTGCCAGCAGCGAAGGGACAGGGGATGAAAAACTGTTTTTT; CDR3 protein: CASSEGTGDEKLFF; J gene: TRBJ1-4; D gene: TRBD1; clone size: NA; V gene: TRBV9